One sample yielded the 25 T cell receptor beta chains listed below, sequenced in a study of technical replicates of blood from a few donors. Libraries were prepared by immunoSEQ multiplex PCR; TCRdb keeps only in-frame clonotypes and omits some of them. The top ten hold around 13% of the sample, which has 14,000 or so clones, roughly 84% seen once. Source material: PBMCs. The receptor set was obtained from a human donor in good health.

This chain uses TRBV5-1 with TRBJ2-1; D unresolved. The V gene's germline CDR1 is SGHRS and CDR2 YFSETQ. Trimming took off 2 bases at V and 0 bases at J, with 9 bases between the two ends. CDR3 size: 15 residues. The CDR3 DNA reads TGCGCCAGCAGCTTCGTCAGAAACTCCTACAATGAGCAGTTCTTC. It translates to CASSFVRNSYNEQFF. The whole variable domain, remainder taken from reference TRBV5-1 and TRBJ2-1, is KAGVTQTPRYLIKTRGQQVTLSCSPISGHRSVSWYQQTPGQGLQFLFEYFSETQRNKGNFPGRFSGRQFSNSRSEMNVSTLELGDSALYLCASSFVRNSYNEQFFGPGTRLTVL.

The chain recombines TRBV5-5 with TRBJ2-2; tentative D call: TRBD1 (6 bases). Germline CDR1 reads SGHKS; CDR2 reads YYEKEE (reference sequence). CDR3 length: 15 residues. V was trimmed by 7 bases and J by 4 bases, leaving 17 bases between them. The CDR3 DNA follows: TGTGCCAGCGACCGAGGACAGATCACCACCGGGGAGCTGTTTTTT. It translates to CASDRGQITTGELFF.

The gene calls are TRBV7-2 and TRBJ2-1, with 13 bases lining up with TRBD2. V lost 5 bases and J lost 10; bases outside the gene matches: 8. The CDR3 totals 15 residues. Germline CDR1 SGHTA, CDR2 FQGNSA. In DNA form, the CDR3 reads TGTGCCAGCAGCCGTGGACTAGCGGGGGCTGAGGAGCAGTTCTTC. Its protein is CASSRGLAGAEEQFF.

The chain joins TRBV27 to TRBJ1-1; TRBD1 matches at 8 bases. The CDR3 is made up of 13 amino acids. Germline CDR1 and CDR2: MNHEY and SMNVEV (reference sequence). With 6 bases clipped from V and 4 bases from J, the junction kept 4 bases outside the gene matches. CDR3 nucleotides: TGTGCCAGCAGCTGGACAGGGTTCACTGAAGCTTTCTTT. This encodes CASSWTGFTEAFF.

This clone was recorded a few times. The chain links TRBV19 to TRBJ1-1; D may be TRBD1 (6 bases). The CDR3 runs to 17 residues. Germline assignment: CDR1 LNHDA and CDR2 SQIVND (reference sequence). Trimming stripped 3 bases from V and 0 bases from J, with 17 bases between. CDR3 sequence: CASSMARYWDMNTEAFF. For the CDR3, the DNA is TGTGCCAGTAGTATGGCCAGGTATTGGGACATGAACACTGAAGCTTTCTTT.

The gene calls are TRBV29-1 and TRBJ1-2; TRBD1 might be the D (6 bases). The CDR3 is 13 residues long. Germline assignment: CDR1 SQVTM and CDR2 ANQGSEA. V was cut by 4 bases and J by 4 bases, with 13 bases left in between. For the CDR3, the DNA is TGCAGCGTTGGAACAGGGTCCTTCTATGGCTACACCTTC. Encoded protein: CSVGTGSFYGYTF. Combining the CDR3 with reference TRBV29-1 and TRBJ1-2 gives the whole variable domain SAVISQKPSRDICQRGTSLTIQCQVDSQVTMMFWYRQQPGQSLTLIATANQGSEATYESGFVIDKFPISRPNLTFSTLTVSNMSPEDSSIYLCSVGTGSFYGYTFGSGTRLTVV.

The chain uses TRBV2 and TRBJ2-5, with 14 bases aligning to TRBD2. CDR3 length: 15 residues. CDR1 is SNHLY and CDR2 is FYNNEI in the germline V gene. V shed 6 bases, J shed 4 bases, and the junction held 4 bases outside the gene matches. CDR3 region: CASRGLAGAPETQYF. The CDR3 DNA follows: TGTGCCAGCAGGGGACTAGCGGGAGCCCCAGAGACCCAGTACTTC.

The chain employs TRBV7-9 and TRBJ2-5, with 7 bases that match TRBD1. The CDR3 sequence is 14 residues long. After removal of 4 bases from V and 4 bases from J, the junction contained 6 bases not matched to a gene. CDR1 and CDR2 from the germline V gene are SEHNR and FQNEAQ (reference sequence). CDR3 sequence (DNA): TGTGCCAGCAGCTCAGGGGGATTCGCAGAGACCCAGTACTTC. It is translated as CASSSGGFAETQYF. The complete variable domain, with remaining parts taken from reference TRBV7-9 and TRBJ2-5, reads DTGVSQNPRHKITKRGQNVTFRCDPISEHNRLYWYRQTLGQGPEFLTYFQNEAQLEKSRLLSDRFSAERPKGSFSTLEIQRTEQGDSAMYLCASSSGGFAETQYFGPGTRLLVL.

The rearrangement joins TRBV7-6 to TRBJ2-5; TRBD1 might be the D (6 bases). The CDR3 totals 15 residues. The V gene's germline CDR1 is SGHVS and CDR2 FNYEAQ. V was shortened by 6 bases and J by 5 bases, with 19 bases between the two germline ends. This CDR3 is CASSPYAQGMETQYF. As DNA, the CDR3 is TGTGCCAGCAGTCCATATGCCCAGGGGATGGAGACCCAGTACTTC.

This clone came up a few times. The V call is TRBV30, the J call TRBJ2-3; D unclear. CDR3 length equals 13 residues. V was cut by 7 bases and J by 2 bases, with 13 bases left in between. The germline CDR1 and CDR2 sequences are GTSNPN and SVGIG (reference sequence). The CDR3 is CASSDTYTDTQYF. The CDR3 DNA follows: TGTGCCTCCTCAGACACCTACACAGATACGCAGTATTTT.

This clone came up once. The chain links TRBV28 to TRBJ1-1, with TRBD1 matching 8 bases. The V gene's germline CDR1 is MDHEN and CDR2 SYDVKM. The ends lost 6 bases at V and 10 bases at J; junction bases unmatched: 4. This CDR3 is 11 amino acids long. The CDR3 loop is CASSGQGGAFF. CDR3 nucleotides: TGTGCCAGCAGCGGACAGGGAGGAGCTTTCTTT.

The gene calls are TRBV7-8 and TRBJ2-7, with 9 bases fitting TRBD1. The V gene's germline CDR1 is SGHVS and CDR2 FQNEAQ. J gave up 3 bases and V 3 bases, and 12 bases lay outside the gene matches. The CDR3 runs 17 residues. The DNA for the CDR3 is TGTGCCAGCAGCTTCTCCAGACCGGGACAGGGTTTCTACGAGCAGTACTTC. Its translation is CASSFSRPGQGFYEQYF.

This clone was observed a handful of times. This sequence joins TRBV5-8 and TRBJ2-5, with D tentatively TRBD1 (6 bases). The CDR3 contains 14 residues. CDR1 SGHTS and CDR2 YDEGEE come from the germline V gene. Deletions cut 3 bases from V and 5 bases from J, with 14 bases between. CDR3 DNA: TGTGCCAGCAGCTCGATACAGGGCGTTGAGACCCAGTACTTC. Translating it yields CASSSIQGVETQYF.

This rearrangement joins TRBV29-1 to TRBJ1-2; 8 nucleotides match TRBD1. Germline values: CDR1 SQVTM, CDR2 ANQGSEA. J lost 3 bases, V lost 0 bases, and 6 bases had no gene match. CDR3 length: 15 amino acids. The chain's CDR3 is CSVEDPGQAYYGYTF. The CDR3, as DNA: TGCAGCGTTGAAGATCCGGGACAGGCTTACTATGGCTACACCTTC.

CDR3: CASSRGLAGVYEQYF. CDR3 DNA sequence: TGTGCCAGCAGCCGCGGTTTAGCGGGAGTCTACGAGCAGTACTTC. This sequence joins TRBV4-2 and TRBJ2-7, with TRBD2 identical over 9 bases. The trim removed 4 bases at V and 3 bases at J, leaving 7 bases unmatched. CDR1 and CDR2 from the germline V gene are LGHNA and YNFKEQ. This CDR3 region has 15 residues.

The chain employs TRBV5-1 and TRBJ1-4; D gene ambiguous. With 0 bases removed from V and 8 bases from J, the gap between germline ends came to 11 bases. The CDR3 spans 14 residues. From germline, CDR1 is SGHRS and CDR2 YFSETQ. The CDR3 DNA reads TGCGCCAGCAGCTTGGCAGGTTCAGGAGAAAAACTGTTTTTT. This gives the protein CASSLAGSGEKLFF.

This chain uses TRBV10-2 with TRBJ2-7; 9 bases are shared with TRBD2. CDR1 is WSHSY, CDR2 SAAADI, per germline. V shed 2 bases and J 2 bases; nucleotides not matched to a gene: 10. The CDR3 has 17 residues. CDR3 bases: TGCGCCAGCAGTGAGCGCCTACTAGCGGGTCTAACCTACGAGCAGTACTTC. Amino acid sequence: CASSERLLAGLTYEQYF.

This chain uses TRBV5-1 with TRBJ2-1, with TRBD2 matching 10 bases. V was pared by 3 bases and J by 7 bases, with 22 bases of the junction left unmatched. Germline V gene data show CDR1 as SGHRS and CDR2 as YFSETQ. The CDR3 is made up of 20 amino acids. The CDR3 DNA is TGCGCCAGCAGCTCGCCGGACTCGAGTGCTAGCGGGAGTAAGAGGAATGAGCAGTTCTTC. Translation: CASSSPDSSASGSKRNEQFF.

This clone occurred once. The chain combines TRBV18 with TRBJ2-7, with 14 bases aligning to TRBD2. The length of the CDR3 is 18 residues. J gave up 1 base and V 3 bases, and 8 bases lay outside the gene matches. The germline gives CDR1 KGHSH, CDR2 LQKENI. The CDR3 nucleotides are TGTGCCAGCTCACCGACCGGGACTAGCGGGAGTGGATCCTACGAGCAGTACTTC. Amino acid sequence: CASSPTGTSGSGSYEQYF.

The chain uses TRBV6-5 and TRBJ1-4, with 7 bases lining up with TRBD1. Germline V lookup: CDR1 MNHEY, CDR2 SVGAGI. There are 13 residues in the CDR3. V was pared by 5 bases and J by 6 bases, with 3 bases of the junction left unmatched. Here the CDR3 DNA reads TGTGCCAGCAGTCGGGACAGATATGAAAAACTGTTTTTT. Amino acid sequence: CASSRDRYEKLFF.

This clone was counted only a few times. This chain uses TRBV28 with TRBJ1-1; D might be TRBD1 (5 bases). The V and J ends lost 5 bases and 12 bases respectively, with 16 bases between them. The CDR3 length is 12 residues. Germline CDR1 MDHEN, CDR2 SYDVKM. The CDR3 region is CASSVAGVQTFF. The CDR3 DNA sequence: TGTGCCAGCAGTGTTGCGGGGGTTCAGACTTTCTTT. Based on the CDR3 plus reference TRBV28 and TRBJ1-1, the full variable domain is DVKVTQSSRYLVKRTGEKVFLECVQDMDHENMFWYRQDPGLGLRLIYFSYDVKMKEKGDIPEGYSVSREKKERFSLILESASTNQTSMYLCASSVAGVQTFFGQGTRLTVV.

The rearrangement uses TRBV18 and TRBJ2-7, with D unclear. The germline CDR1 and CDR2 sequences are KGHSH and LQKENI. Trimming left V 2 bases short and J 0 bases short, with 8 bases between. This CDR3 has 14 amino acids. The CDR3 protein is CASSPSYTSYEQYF. CDR3 coding DNA: TGTGCCAGCTCACCATCTTACACCTCCTACGAGCAGTACTTC.

V gene TRBV18 combines with J gene TRBJ2-7; tentatively, D is TRBD1 (5 bases). V was pared by 3 bases and J by 2 bases, with 20 bases between. Germline CDR1 is KGHSH and CDR2 is LQKENI. This CDR3 has 17 residues. The CDR3 sequence is CASSPLHAYSGTYEQYF. Here the CDR3 DNA reads TGTGCCAGCTCACCCTTGCACGCATATTCAGGGACCTACGAGCAGTACTTC.

The rearrangement joins TRBV4-2 to TRBJ1-3, with unresolved D. Germline values: CDR1 LGHNA, CDR2 YNFKEQ. With 1 base removed from V and 6 bases from J, the gap between germline ends came to 16 bases. The CDR3 consists of 16 residues. In DNA form, the CDR3 reads TGTGCCAGCAGCCAAGTTTACTTACAGACCCTAAACACCATATATTTT. Translation gives CASSQVYLQTLNTIYF.

V usage is TRBV7-9 and J usage is TRBJ2-7; D perhaps matches TRBD1 (6 bases). The CDR3 spans 15 residues. Germline values: CDR1 SEHNR, CDR2 FQNEAQ (reference sequence). V lost 5 bases and J 2 bases, leaving 16 bases between the germline ends. DNA of the CDR3: TGTGCCAGCAGCGACGGGACAAACTTACCCTACGAGCAGTACTTC. As protein: CASSDGTNLPYEQYF.